Listed below are T cell receptor beta chains from one sample, sequenced in a study of OX40 agonist ivuxolimab in advanced cancers. The table came from immunoSEQ multiplex PCR; TCRdb's copy has only in-frame clones and leaves some out. The profile shows about 70,000 clones, around 86% of them singletons. The starting material was CD4+ or CD8+ T cells sorted from blood, obtained in a trial of the OX40 agonist ivuxolimab. Receptors were obtained from an adult with an advanced solid tumor such as melanoma, head and neck, liver or kidney cancer. Each CDR3 is given with its conserved first and last residue. A D gene is named only where the DNA matches it firmly. Rows may omit the clone size; those that give it use once, few, many or a size class.

TRBJ1-2 . . TRBV4-1 CASSQGDRNYGYTF TGCGCCAGCAGCCAAGGCGACAGGAACTATGGCTACACCTTC
TRBJ2-1 . TRBD1 TRBV19 CASSSYRGDEQFF TGTGCCAGTAGTTCTTACAGGGGTGATGAGCAGTTCTTC
TRBJ2-1 . TRBD2 TRBV19 CASSGRLAGHYNEQFF TGTGCCAGTAGCGGAAGACTAGCGGGACACTACAATGAGCAGTTCTTC
TRBJ2-5 . TRBD2 TRBV5-1 CASNGGLAEQETQYF TGCGCCAGCAACGGTGGGCTAGCGGAGCAAGAGACCCAGTACTTC
TRBJ2-2 . . TRBV6-6 CASRSPGQNTGELFF TGTGCCAGCAGGTCACCGGGACAGAACACCGGGGAGCTGTTTTTT
TRBJ2-2 . . TRBV19 CASSPGVGKGATGELFF TGTGCCAGTAGCCCGGGAGTAGGGAAGGGTGCCACCGGGGAGCTGTTTTTT
TRBJ2-7 . . TRBV6-1 CASVPGGVDEQYF TGTGCCAGCGTTCCGGGGGGCGTCGACGAGCAGTACTTC
TRBJ1-1 . TRBD1 TRBV30 CASDRGRFMNTEAFF TGTGCCTCAGACAGGGGGCGATTCATGAACACTGAAGCTTTCTTT
TRBJ2-1 few TRBD2 TRBV7-3 CACGRGNHEQFF TGTGCCTGCGGGAGGGGAAACCATGAGCAGTTCTTC
TRBJ2-5 once . TRBV11-2 CASSPLSTATQETQYF TGTGCCAGCAGCCCCCTTTCGACAGCAACACAAGAGACCCAGTACTTC
TRBJ2-7 . . TRBV5-5 CASSLAAQGPYEQYF TGTGCCAGCAGCTTGGCCGCACAGGGACCTTACGAGCAGTACTTC
TRBJ2-5 . TRBD1 TRBV9 CASSMGQSNGETQYF TGTGCCAGCAGTATGGGACAGTCGAACGGAGAGACCCAGTACTTC
TRBJ2-2 once TRBD2 TRBV15 CATREGLAGTGELFF TGTGCCACCAGGGAGGGACTAGCGGGCACCGGGGAGCTGTTTTTT
TRBJ2-7 . TRBD2 TRBV27 CASWSIGGEQYF TGTGCCAGTTGGAGTATCGGGGGGGAGCAGTACTTC
TRBJ2-7 once . TRBV28 CASSTPGDIYEQYF TGTGCCAGCAGTACCCCAGGGGACATCTACGAGCAGTACTTC
TRBJ1-2 . TRBD1 TRBV7-9 CASEDKDRAYGYTF TGTGCCAGCGAGGATAAGGACAGGGCCTATGGCTACACCTTC
TRBJ2-1 . TRBD2 TRBV6-5 CASSSLAGSSYNEQFF TGTGCCAGCAGTTCGTTAGCGGGGAGCTCCTACAATGAGCAGTTCTTC
TRBJ2-7 . . TRBV7-8 CASSFHRQTPSYEQYF TGTGCCAGCAGCTTTCACAGGCAAACCCCCTCCTACGAGCAGTACTTC
TRBJ2-3 . . TRBV19 CASSIAGYLSTDTQYF TGTGCCAGTAGTATAGCAGGCTATTTGAGCACAGATACGCAGTATTTT
TRBJ1-1 . TRBD1 TRBV19 CASSRTGSTEAFF TGTGCCAGTAGTCGGACAGGGTCCACTGAAGCTTTCTTT
TRBJ2-2 . . TRBV12-2 CASRFQKDQNTGELFF TGTGCAAGTCGGTTCCAAAAGGACCAGAACACCGGGGAGCTGTTTTTT
TRBJ2-2 . . TRBV18 CASSRSTGELFF TGTGCCAGCTCACGGTCCACCGGGGAGCTGTTTTTT
TRBJ1-2 . TRBD1 TRBV2 CASIETGANYGYTF TGTGCCAGCATTGAGACAGGGGCCAACTATGGCTACACCTTC
TRBJ2-7 . TRBD2 TRBV7-2 CASSLVGTSAHEQYF TGTGCCAGCAGCTTAGTTGGGACTAGCGCCCACGAGCAGTACTTC
TRBJ2-2 . TRBD1 TRBV18 CASSLTGGSPGELFF TGTGCCAGCTCTCTGACAGGGGGCAGTCCCGGGGAGCTGTTTTTT
TRBJ1-1 . . TRBV5-3 CARSLFRGTEAFF TGTGCCAGAAGCTTGTTCAGGGGCACTGAAGCTTTCTTT
TRBJ2-7 . . TRBV5-6 CASSLVDKPYEQYF TGTGCCAGCAGCTTGGTGGACAAACCCTACGAGCAGTACTTC
TRBJ2-1 . . TRBV11-3 CASSLEGSSSYNEQFF TGTGCCAGCAGCTTAGAAGGGTCTAGCTCCTACAATGAGCAGTTCTTC
TRBJ1-5 . . TRBV7-2 CASSLGGTNRNQPQHF TGTGCCAGCAGCTTAGGGGGGACAAATCGAAATCAGCCCCAGCATTTT
TRBJ2-7 . . TRBV5-6 CASSSTPPSEQYF TGTGCCAGCAGCTCGACACCTCCAAGCGAGCAGTACTTC
TRBJ2-3 . . TRBV5-1 CASSLGGTTDTQYF TGCGCCAGCAGCTTGGGCGGGACTACAGATACGCAGTATTTT
TRBJ2-7 . TRBD1 TRBV18 CASSPAGTGVSYEQYF TGTGCCAGCTCACCCGCTGGGACAGGGGTTTCCTACGAGCAGTACTTC
TRBJ1-5 few . TRBV29-1 CSVGEGNQPQHF TGCAGCGTTGGTGAGGGTAATCAGCCCCAGCATTTT
TRBJ1-5 . . TRBV6-5 CASSSSTQPQHF TGTGCCAGCAGTTCATCTACTCAGCCCCAGCATTTT
TRBJ1-1 few . TRBV30 CAWSNMLNTEAFF TGTGCCTGGAGCAACATGCTGAACACTGAAGCTTTCTTT
TRBJ2-7 . TRBD1 TRBV9 CASSPTDRQSYEQYF TGTGCCAGCAGCCCGACGGACAGGCAATCCTACGAGCAGTACTTC
TRBJ2-7 once . TRBV6-5 CASNSGLLSEQYF TGTGCCAGCAACTCTGGACTTCTCTCCGAGCAGTACTTC
TRBJ2-5 . . TRBV5-1 CASSLDRVETQYF TGCGCCAGCAGCTTGGACAGGGTAGAGACCCAGTACTTC
TRBJ2-7 few TRBD1 TRBV5-1 CASSAGTGPYEQYF TGCGCCAGCAGCGCCGGGACAGGGCCATACGAGCAGTACTTC
TRBJ2-7 once TRBD2 TRBV6-5 CASSLYRDYYEQYF TGTGCCAGCAGTCTCTACCGGGACTACTACGAGCAGTACTTC
TRBJ2-3 . . TRBV11-2 CASSHIPDTQYF TGTGCCAGCAGCCATATACCAGATACGCAGTATTTT
TRBJ2-1 . TRBD2 TRBV6-5 CASRFQSGSEQFF TGTGCCAGCAGATTTCAGAGCGGGAGCGAGCAGTTCTTC
TRBJ2-5 . TRBD2 TRBV4-3 CASSQDTPSGETQYF TGCGCCAGCAGCCAAGATACCCCTAGCGGGGAGACCCAGTACTTC
TRBJ2-4 . . TRBV27 CASGGAQAAKNIQYF TGTGCCAGCGGGGGGGCCCAGGCAGCCAAAAACATTCAGTACTTC
TRBJ1-1 many . TRBV10-2 CASSSGATGYTEAFF TGCGCCAGCTCCTCAGGGGCCACAGGGTACACTGAAGCTTTCTTT
TRBJ2-5 . . TRBV29-1 CSVSNGVTGTQYF TGCAGCGTTTCGAACGGAGTTACCGGGACCCAGTACTTC
TRBJ2-1 . TRBD1 TRBV28 CASSSTDRAYEQFF TGTGCCAGCAGTTCTACGGACAGGGCCTATGAGCAGTTCTTC
TRBJ2-5 . . TRBV11-2 CASSLRSGWVEETQYF TGTGCCAGCAGCCTCCGGTCCGGCTGGGTCGAAGAGACCCAGTACTTC